This record concerns one TCR beta chain sequence. The clone's antigen remains unknown. One base away there is no much larger clone; base qualities are not given. TCRdb names Illumina HiSeq 2500 as the instrument used. TCR beta libraries were prepared by quantitative 5'-RACE with molecular barcodes. In the source study's methods: To identify disease-linked TCR variants, a new computational method was used, one built on a probabilistic model of VDJ rearrangement. TCRdb reprocessing: public reads trimmed at Q25 with fastp, clones called with MiXCR, in-frame beta chains kept. One record per CDR3 amino acid sequence lists the most common genes and DNA. The V and J calls follow TCRdb's processing rather than the paper's. This sample has 250,000 to 300,000 distinct CDR3 sequences in its table, and around 20% of those were observed once. In total, the top ten clones hold 7.5% to 9.5% of the sample. The sample comes from a study of CD8 T cells in ankylosing spondylitis (dated by TCRdb to 2017 to 2019). For the study in its entirety: The study profiled T cell receptor beta repertoires in healthy donors and ankylosing spondylitis patients to find disease-linked TCR variants. In total, the full study cohort was made up of roughly 100 healthy donors and 25 or so ankylosing spondylitis patients. Peripheral blood was sampled, and synovial fluid was additionally collected from ankylosing spondylitis patients. Overall study results and their limits: Some TCR beta motif variants had previously been reported in synovial fluid and blood of reactive arthritis patients, which suggested common disease-initiation mechanisms. Blood from ankylosing spondylitis patients appeared to be characterized by a TCR beta motif made up of seven or eight highly homologous amino acid variants. The disease-linked clones showed a CD8+ phenotype and occurred at relatively low frequencies in peripheral blood. The disease-linked clones were reported to be significantly enriched in matched synovial fluid samples from ankylosing spondylitis patients.

The CDR3 has 14 amino acids, counting the end cysteine and phenylalanine. Solely the CDR3 DNA is kept, with 42 bases framed from the first base. The V and J ends are trimmed by 5 bases and 4 bases, leaving 13 bases between them. The rearranged chain carries TRBV12-3 or TRBV12-4 and TRBJ2-3; TRBD2 is a possible D gene, resting on 6 matching bases. Sequencing was carried out using blood, either unsorted or a sorted T cell fraction (not recorded which). This receptor was identified in a male donor with ankylosing spondylitis or in good health (not recorded which). The CDR3 loop reads CASSHGTAADTQYF. Here is the DNA: TGTGCCAGCAGTCACGGGACTGCGGCAGATACGCAGTATTTT.